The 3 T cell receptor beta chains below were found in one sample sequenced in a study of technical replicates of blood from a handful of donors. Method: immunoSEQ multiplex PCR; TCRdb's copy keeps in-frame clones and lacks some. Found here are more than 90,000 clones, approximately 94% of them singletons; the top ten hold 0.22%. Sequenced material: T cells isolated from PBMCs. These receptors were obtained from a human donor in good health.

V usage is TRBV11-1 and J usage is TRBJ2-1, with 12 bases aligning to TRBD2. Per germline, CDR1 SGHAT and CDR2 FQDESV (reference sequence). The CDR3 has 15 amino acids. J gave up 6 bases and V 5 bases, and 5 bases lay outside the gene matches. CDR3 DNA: TGTGCCAGCAGCCCCGGACTAGCGGGAATCAATGAGCAGTTCTTC. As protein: CASSPGLAGINEQFF.

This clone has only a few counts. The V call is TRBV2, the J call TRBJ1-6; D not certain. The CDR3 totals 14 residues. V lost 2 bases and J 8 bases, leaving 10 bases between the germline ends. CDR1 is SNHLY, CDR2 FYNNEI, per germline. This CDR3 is CASSEYGGDSPLHF. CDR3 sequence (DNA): TGTGCCAGCAGTGAATATGGCGGGGATTCACCCCTCCACTTT.

CDR3 in DNA: TGTGCCAGCAGCTCTAATGTGGGTAGCGGGAGGCCTAGCACAGATACGCAGTATTTT. This gives the protein CASSSNVGSGRPSTDTQYF. The chain couples TRBV5-4 to TRBJ2-3; 10 bases align to TRBD2. The CDR3 runs 19 residues. CDR1 and CDR2 (germline): SGHNT, YYREEE (reference sequence). V lost 3 bases to trimming and J lost 0 bases; unmatched junction nucleotides: 13.